Described below is a single T cell receptor (beta chain) sequence and its context. No antigen is known for it. This sample also contains other DNA sequences that code for the same CDR3. These data originate in a study of shared clonotypes between healthy human individuals. V lost 0 bases, J lost 4 bases, and 8 bases lay in between. CDR3 size: 13 residues. Germline CDR1 reads SGHRS; CDR2 reads YFSETQ. General observations from the study: Four donors had 5% to 6% of their naive CD4 clonotypes in common.

Terminally differentiated effector memory CD45RA+ cells were excluded from the naive CD8 cells, which were CD45RO-negative and positively selected for CCR7. Researchers ran the assay at a deep level. The material for each subset, its genomic DNA, was split evenly across several immunoSEQ plates. Study processing details: Sequence data from immunoSEQ were junction-only and lacked quality scores; consequently, filtering differed. Using immunoSEQ multiplex PCR, the repertoire was profiled, and TCRdb retains in-frame clones only, with some absent. The DNA gave D and trimming, while V, J and clone size come from that table. The data hold more than 2 million clones, with approximately 94% observed a single time.

The sample comprised naive CD8+ T cells sorted from blood. J is TRBJ2-7 and V is TRBV5-1; no firm D call. This receptor was identified in a man younger than 35 in good health. In nucleotides, the CDR3 is TGCGCCAGCAGCTTGGCCGTCGGGTACGAGCAGTACTTC. Translated, it gives CASSLAVGYEQYF.